This T cell receptor (beta chain) was captured by sequencing in a study of monozygotic twins with inflammatory bowel disease. This CDR3 contains 12 residues. The germline V gene encodes CDR1 LNHDA and CDR2 SQIVND (reference sequence). Template switching introduced UMIs that contain a 6-nucleotide sample barcode. From the 5' RACE reads, TCRdb lists one entry per CDR3 protein and no DNA. Its table records around 450,000 distinct CDR3 sequences. Source material: blood. This receptor was taken from a human donor with ulcerative colitis or Crohn's disease, or a healthy co-twin of an affected twin (not recorded which). V usage is TRBV19 and J usage is TRBJ1-1; TCRdb returns TRBD1, unconfirmable since there is no DNA. CDR3 loop: CASSGIHLEAFF.